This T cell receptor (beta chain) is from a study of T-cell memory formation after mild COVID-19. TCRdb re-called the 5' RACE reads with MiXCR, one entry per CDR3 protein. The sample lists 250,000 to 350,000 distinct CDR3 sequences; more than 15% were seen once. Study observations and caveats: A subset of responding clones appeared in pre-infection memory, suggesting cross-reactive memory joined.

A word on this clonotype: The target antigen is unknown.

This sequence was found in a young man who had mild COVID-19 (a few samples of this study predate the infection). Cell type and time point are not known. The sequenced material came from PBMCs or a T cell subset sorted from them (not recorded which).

CDR3 sequence reads: CASSEQATQYF. The CDR3 DNA follows: TGTGCCAGCAGCGAGCAGGCGACCCAGTACTTC. The V gene is TRBV7-2, the J gene TRBJ2-5; unclear D gene. The CDR3 contains 11 residues. Germline CDR1 is SGHTA and CDR2 is FQGNSA. Trimming removed 5 bases at V and 7 bases at J, with 8 bases between.